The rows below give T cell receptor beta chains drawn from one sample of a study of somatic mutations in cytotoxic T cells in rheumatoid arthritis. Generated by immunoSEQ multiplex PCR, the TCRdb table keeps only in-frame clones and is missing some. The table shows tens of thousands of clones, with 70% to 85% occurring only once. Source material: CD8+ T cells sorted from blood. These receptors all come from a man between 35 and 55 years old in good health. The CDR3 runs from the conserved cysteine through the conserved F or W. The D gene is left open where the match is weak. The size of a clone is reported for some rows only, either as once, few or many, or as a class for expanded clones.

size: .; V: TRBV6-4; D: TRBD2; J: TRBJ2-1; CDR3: CASSDSTSGSNEQFF; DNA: TGTGCCAGCAGTGACTCGACTAGCGGGAGCAATGAGCAGTTCTTC
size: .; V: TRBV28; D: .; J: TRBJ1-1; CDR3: CASSPTGTMNTEAFF; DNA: TGTGCCAGCAGTCCTACCGGGACCATGAACACTGAAGCTTTCTTT
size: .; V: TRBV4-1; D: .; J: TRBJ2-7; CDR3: CASSQVSAASYEQYF; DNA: TGCGCCAGCAGCCAAGTATCAGCTGCTTCCTACGAGCAGTACTTC
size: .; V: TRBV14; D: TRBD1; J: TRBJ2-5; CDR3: CASSLSRLGQGIKETQYF; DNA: TGTGCCAGCAGCCTAAGCCGCCTCGGACAGGGTATTAAGGAGACCCAGTACTTC
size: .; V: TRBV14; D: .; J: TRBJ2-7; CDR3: CASSLLEAYEQYF; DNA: TGTGCCAGCAGCCTTCTAGAGGCCTACGAGCAGTACTTC
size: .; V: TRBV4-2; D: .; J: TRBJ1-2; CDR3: CASSQREPGPNYGYTF; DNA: TGTGCCAGCAGCCAACGGGAGCCAGGGCCCAACTATGGCTACACCTTC
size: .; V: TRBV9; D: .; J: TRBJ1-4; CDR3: CASSAETTNEKLFF; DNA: TGTGCCAGCAGCGCGGAGACAACTAATGAAAAACTGTTTTTT
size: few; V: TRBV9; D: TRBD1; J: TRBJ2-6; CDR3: CASSQTGGPSGANVLTF; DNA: TGTGCCAGCAGCCAAACAGGGGGACCTTCTGGGGCCAACGTCCTGACTTTC
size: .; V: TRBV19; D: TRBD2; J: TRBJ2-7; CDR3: CASSMGAGPYEQYF; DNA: TGTGCCAGTAGTATGGGAGCGGGACCCTACGAGCAGTACTTC
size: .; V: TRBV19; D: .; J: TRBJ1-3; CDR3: CASSIVGNSGNTIYF; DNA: TGTGCCAGTAGTATCGTGGGCAACTCTGGAAACACCATATATTTT
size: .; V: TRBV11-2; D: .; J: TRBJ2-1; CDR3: CASSLFGGHHWQFF; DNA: TGTGCCAGCAGCCTCTTTGGGGGGCACCATTGGCAGTTCTTC
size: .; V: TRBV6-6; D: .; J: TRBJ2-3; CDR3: CASSYVGGSDTQYF; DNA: TGTGCCAGCAGTTACGTGGGGGGATCGGATACGCAGTATTTT
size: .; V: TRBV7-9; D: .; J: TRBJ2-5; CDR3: CASSGLVGGQTQYF; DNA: TGTGCCAGCAGCGGCCTTGTAGGGGGTCAGACCCAGTACTTC
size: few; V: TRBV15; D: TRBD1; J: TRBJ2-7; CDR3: CATSRDRGTGGYEQYF; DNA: TGTGCCACCAGCAGAGATCGGGGGACAGGGGGCTACGAGCAGTACTTC
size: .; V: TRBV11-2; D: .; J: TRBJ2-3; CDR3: CASSLGRATDTQYF; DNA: TGTGCCAGCAGCTTAGGGAGGGCCACAGATACGCAGTATTTT
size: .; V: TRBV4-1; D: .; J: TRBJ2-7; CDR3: CASSQEGFRGSYEQYF; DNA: TGCGCCAGCAGCCAAGAGGGGTTCAGGGGATCCTACGAGCAGTACTTC
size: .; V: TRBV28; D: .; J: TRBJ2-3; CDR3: CATTSGLTSTDTQYF; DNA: TGTGCCACGACGTCAGGCCTAACTAGCACAGATACGCAGTATTTT
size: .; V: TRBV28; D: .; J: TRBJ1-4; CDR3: CASSLETPGEEKLFF; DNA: TGTGCCAGCAGTTTAGAAACGCCGGGGGAGGAAAAACTGTTTTTT